This entry lists 2 T cell receptor beta chains sequenced from one sample in a study of blood T cell repertoires in COVID-19. Here immunoSEQ multiplex PCR was the method, and the copy in TCRdb shows in-frame clones only, minus some. This sample carries 120,000 to 150,000 clones, about nine tenths of them seen once, and the ten largest clones take 37%. The sequenced sample consisted of peripheral blood. The receptors stem from a middle-aged man who had recovered from COVID-19.

The V call is TRBV7-9, the J call TRBJ2-1; TRBD2 aligns across 8 bases. Germline values: CDR1 SEHNR, CDR2 FQNEAQ (reference sequence). The J segment lost 1 base and the V segment lost 3 bases, leaving 11 bases of the junction unmatched. This CDR3 contains 18 residues. The CDR3 bases are TGTGCCAGCAGCTTTGGTCGAGCGGGGGATATTTCCTACAATGAGCAGTTCTTC. Encoded protein: CASSFGRAGDISYNEQFF.

This clone has more than one count but fewer than ten. The chain combines TRBV11-2 with TRBJ2-1; 9 nucleotides agree with TRBD2. J was trimmed by 4 bases and V by 4 bases; bases with no gene match: 2. Germline V lookup: CDR1 SGHAT, CDR2 FQNNGV. This CDR3 has 14 amino acids. DNA of the CDR3: TGTGCCAGCAGCTCTAGCGGGGCTTACAATGAGCAGTTCTTC. This codes for CASSSSGAYNEQFF.